These T cell receptor beta chains were read from a single sample in a study of control samples from healthy donors and cancer patients. TCRdb keeps only in-frame clones here, not all; method: immunoSEQ multiplex PCR. The sample gives roughly 120,000 clones, approximately 94% of which show up once; about 3.5% is in the top ten. Material for sequencing was blood. Every receptor here comes from a man aged 25 to 40 in good health. Each CDR3 is given with its conserved first and last residue. A D gene is named only where the DNA matches it firmly. Some rows have no size entry. The others give once, few or many, or a class for an expanded clone.

abundance	v_gene	d_gene	j_gene	len	CDR3aa	CDR3nt
once	TRBV5-6	NA	TRBJ1-5	12	CASSRRGQPQHF	TGTGCCAGCAGCAGGAGGGGCCAGCCCCAGCATTTT
NA	TRBV6-2/TRBV6-3	TRBD1	TRBJ2-3	18	CASTPRDRGLRPTDTQYF	TGTGCCAGCACCCCTCGGGACAGGGGGCTCCGACCCACAGATACGCAGTATTTT
NA	TRBV7-8	NA	TRBJ2-5	12	CASSLGRQTQYF	TGTGCCAGCAGCCTCGGACGCCAGACCCAGTACTTC
NA	TRBV7-8	TRBD2	TRBJ2-7	15	CASSSLGGSSYEQYF	TGTGCCAGCAGCTCCTTGGGGGGGAGCTCCTACGAGCAGTACTTC
NA	TRBV2	NA	TRBJ2-5	13	CASSEYRGETQYF	TGTGCCAGCAGTGAATATAGGGGCGAGACCCAGTACTTC
NA	TRBV28	NA	TRBJ1-5	13	CAANRLSNQPQHF	TGTGCCGCAAACCGGCTTAGCAATCAGCCCCAGCATTTT
NA	TRBV6-4	NA	TRBJ1-2	16	CASSDSNWSRGYGYTF	TGTGCCAGCAGTGACTCGAACTGGAGCCGGGGCTATGGCTACACCTTC
NA	TRBV7-8	TRBD1	TRBJ1-2	16	CASSLTFGTGGNGYTF	TGTGCCAGCAGCTTAACGTTCGGGACAGGGGGCAATGGCTACACCTTC
NA	TRBV6-5	TRBD1	TRBJ1-5	14	CASSYDRGNQPQHF	TGTGCCAGCAGTTACGACAGGGGCAATCAGCCCCAGCATTTT
NA	TRBV7-8	NA	TRBJ1-6	11	CASSLDSPLHF	TGTGCCAGCAGCTTGGATTCACCCCTCCACTTT
NA	TRBV5-6	TRBD1	TRBJ1-1	14	CASSSRQGNTEAFF	TGTGCCAGCAGCTCCCGACAGGGGAACACTGAAGCTTTCTTT
NA	TRBV7-9	NA	TRBJ1-1	15	CASSPRGRGGAEAFF	TGTGCCAGCAGCCCCCGGGGCAGGGGAGGCGCTGAAGCTTTCTTT
few	TRBV5-1	TRBD1	TRBJ1-2	16	CASSPFMSTGVYGYTF	TGCGCCAGCAGCCCTTTCATGTCGACAGGGGTCTATGGCTACACCTTC
NA	TRBV11-2	NA	TRBJ2-1	12	CASSLYSNEQFF	TGTGCCAGCAGCTTGTACAGCAATGAGCAGTTCTTC
NA	TRBV7-2	NA	TRBJ2-5	14	CASSLTGSGQTQYF	TGTGCCAGCAGCTTAACGGGGTCCGGTCAGACCCAGTACTTC
NA	TRBV11-3	NA	TRBJ2-2	12	CASSKNTGELFF	TGTGCCAGCAGCAAGAACACCGGGGAGCTGTTTTTT
NA	TRBV27	NA	TRBJ2-3	15	CASSFGALRTDTQYF	TGTGCCAGCAGTTTCGGGGCACTCCGCACAGATACGCAGTATTTT
NA	TRBV18	NA	TRBJ1-2	15	CASSPPGPGSYGYTF	TGTGCCAGCTCACCCCCCGGCCCTGGGAGCTATGGCTACACCTTC
NA	TRBV7-9	NA	TRBJ2-6	17	CASSLLATRPGANVLTF	TGTGCCAGCAGCTTACTAGCGACCCGCCCTGGGGCCAACGTCCTGACTTTC
NA	TRBV24-1	NA	TRBJ1-2	14	CATSDFRAGSGYTF	TGTGCCACCAGTGATTTTCGGGCCGGCTCGGGCTACACCTTC
NA	TRBV7-9	NA	TRBJ2-2	13	CASSYGGTGELFF	TGTGCCAGCAGCTACGGGGGAACCGGGGAGCTGTTTTTT